This T cell receptor beta chain is drawn from a study of T-cell reconstitution after alpha-beta-depleted transplantation in children. This clonotype was detected only a few times. TCRbeta library preparation incorporated unique molecular identifiers. MiXCR, run by TCRdb on the PCR reads, gives a single entry per CDR3 protein. The table shows some 490,000 distinct CDR3 sequences, with approximately 13% occurring only once. The germline V gene encodes CDR1 SQVTM and CDR2 ANQGSEA. V was trimmed by 1 base and J by 6 bases, leaving 15 bases between them. This CDR3 region has 14 residues. Material: PBMCs from the stem cell graft donor, obtained from the stem cell graft. J is TRBJ1-1 and V is TRBV29-1, with D perhaps matching TRBD1 (5 bases). This receptor was obtained from a human donor who donated a stem cell graft to a child with combined immunodeficiency. CDR3 sequence: CSVEGLRGAAEAFF. The CDR3 DNA reads TGCAGCGTTGAAGGACTACGGGGCGCGGCTGAAGCTTTCTTT.